These 28 T cell receptor beta chains were all obtained from the same sample, sequenced in a study of blood T cell repertoires in COVID-19. Using immunoSEQ multiplex PCR, the repertoire was profiled, and TCRdb retains in-frame clones only, with some absent. The sample lists approximately 150,000 clones; roughly 86% were seen once. Sequencing was performed on PBMCs or T cells enriched from blood (not recorded which). The origin of the receptors is a woman in her fifties or sixties with acute COVID-19.

This clone was found once. V and J are TRBV24-1 and TRBJ1-5; D is perhaps TRBD1 (6 bases). This CDR3 spans 17 amino acids. V shed 11 bases and J shed 3 bases, with 25 bases lying between them. Germline V gene sequence: CDR1 KGHDR, CDR2 SFDVKD. This CDR3 is CAMPSAGAWGINQPQHF. In DNA, the CDR3 is TGTGCCATGCCCTCGGCGGGGGCCTGGGGTATCAATCAGCCCCAGCATTTT.

This rearrangement joins TRBV14 to TRBJ2-5; the D is unclear. The germline V and J ends were trimmed by 1 base and 5 bases, with 8 bases remaining between them. This CDR3 region has 13 residues. Germline lookup yields CDR1 SGHDN and CDR2 FVKESK. The CDR3 region is CASSQARRETQYF. In nucleotides, the CDR3 is TGTGCCAGCAGCCAAGCGCGTCGGGAGACCCAGTACTTC.

The chain has TRBV6-5 and TRBJ1-1, with TRBD1 as a possible D gene (5 bases). This CDR3 is built from 13 residues. Trimming took off 8 bases at V and 1 base at J, with 11 bases between the two ends. Germline lookup yields CDR1 MNHEY and CDR2 SVGAGI. DNA of the CDR3: TGTGCCAGCGTGCGGGGCCCGAACACTGAAGCTTTCTTT. As protein: CASVRGPNTEAFF.

The J gene is TRBJ2-5, the V gene TRBV19, with D possibly TRBD2 on 5 matching bases. CDR3 length equals 17 residues. The germline V and J ends were trimmed by 5 bases and 5 bases, with 24 bases remaining between them. Per germline, CDR1 LNHDA and CDR2 SQIVND (reference sequence). CDR3 nucleotides: TGTGCCAGTAGTTCCAGCCCTCCGGGAACATCGGGGGAGACCCAGTACTTC. Its protein product is CASSSSPPGTSGETQYF. The full variable domain, its missing parts supplied by reference TRBV19 and TRBJ2-5, is DGGITQSPKYLFRKEGQNVTLSCEQNLNHDAMYWYRQDPGQGLRLIYYSQIVNDFQKGDIAEGYSVSREKKESFPLTVTSAQKNPTAFYLCASSSSPPGTSGETQYFGPGTRLLVL.

J is TRBJ1-6 and V is TRBV11-3, with TRBD1 as a possible D gene (6 bases). Trimming took 3 bases from V and 7 from J, leaving 13 bases between them. Germline CDR1 SGHNT, CDR2 YENEEA. The CDR3 length is 15 residues. The CDR3 region has the DNA TGTGCCAGCAGCTTGGGCAGGGGAGACAATTCACCCCTCCACTTT. Protein: CASSLGRGDNSPLHF.

As regards this clone: The junction departs from germline at one end; a sequencing error may be responsible. The chain joins TRBV3-1 (or the pseudogene TRBV3-2) to TRBJ2-3, with a possible D match to TRBD2 (6 bases). From germline, CDR1 is LGHDT and CDR2 YNNKEL (reference sequence). The CDR3 is 12 residues long. CDR3 nucleotide sequence: TGTGCCAGCAGCCCTTCGGGACTCCCGCATTATTTT. Its protein product is CASSPSGLPHYF.

CDR3 in DNA: TGTGCCAGCAGCTTATCGGGGGGCCTAGGATTGAACACTGAAGCTTTCTTT. Its protein product is CASSLSGGLGLNTEAFF. The chain links TRBV11-2 to TRBJ1-1; a possible D gene is TRBD1 (6 bases). The V and J ends lost 2 bases and 0 bases respectively, with 16 bases between them. The CDR3 length is 17 residues. Germline CDR1 is SGHAT and CDR2 is FQNNGV.

The chain couples TRBV5-1 to TRBJ2-5; 8 nucleotides match TRBD1. The germline gives CDR1 SGHRS, CDR2 YFSETQ. V shed 2 bases and J 3 bases; nucleotides not matched to a gene: 3. This CDR3 is built from 14 residues. CDR3 sequence: CASSFETGEETQYF. Here the CDR3 DNA reads TGCGCCAGCAGCTTTGAGACAGGGGAAGAGACCCAGTACTTC.

The chain uses TRBV6-5 and TRBJ1-5, with a weak D call TRBD1 (5 bases). V dropped 2 bases and J dropped 5 bases, with 13 bases sitting between them. This CDR3 region has 15 residues. Per the germline V gene, CDR1 is MNHEY and CDR2 is SVGAGI. CDR3 loop: CASSYLGGEDQPQHF. Here the CDR3 DNA reads TGTGCCAGCAGTTACCTGGGGGGGGAAGATCAGCCCCAGCATTTT.

V and J are TRBV27 and TRBJ1-1, with D maybe TRBD1 (5 bases). The CDR3 consists of 13 residues. Germline V gene lookup returns CDR1 MNHEY and CDR2 SMNVEV (reference sequence). Trimming removed 6 bases at V and 6 bases at J, with 14 bases between. The CDR3 sequence: CASRWGGDSEAFF. CDR3 sequence (DNA): TGTGCCAGCAGGTGGGGAGGGGATTCTGAAGCTTTCTTT.

The chain links TRBV7-8 to TRBJ1-2; TRBD1 matches 7 bases. This CDR3 contains 13 residues. The germline V gene encodes CDR1 SGHVS and CDR2 FQNEAQ. Unmatched junction bases numbered 6, after V lost 4 bases and J lost 7 bases. The CDR3 DNA reads TGTGCCAGCAGCTCCAGGGGGTCGGGTGGCTACACCTTC. It specifies CASSSRGSGGYTF.

CDR3 in DNA: TGCGCCAGCAGCTTGGTGAGCGGAGGGCTCTCTGGGGCCAACGTCCTGACTTTC. Protein product: CASSLVSGGLSGANVLTF. The chain uses TRBV5-1 and TRBJ2-6, with D possibly being TRBD2 (6 bases). This CDR3 has 18 amino acids. The germline V gene encodes CDR1 SGHRS and CDR2 YFSETQ. V was clipped by 0 bases and J by 0 bases, with 13 bases between them.

This sequence joins TRBV7-9 and TRBJ2-4; 10 nucleotides match TRBD2. The CDR3 consists of 16 residues. V shed 2 bases, J shed 3 bases, and the junction held 4 bases outside the gene matches. Germline-derived CDR1 and CDR2 are SEHNR and FQNEAQ (reference sequence). The CDR3 coding sequence is TGTGCCAGCAGCTTACAGCGGGAGGGCGTCAAAAACATTCAGTACTTC. Protein product: CASSLQREGVKNIQYF.

This clone was detected only a few times. The chain is built from TRBV19 and TRBJ1-5; TRBD1 might be the D (6 bases). This CDR3 contains 14 residues. The V end was cut by 3 bases, the J end by 3 bases, with 9 bases between. The V gene's germline CDR1 is LNHDA and CDR2 SQIVND (reference sequence). DNA of the CDR3: TGTGCCAGTAGTATCACAGGGACCAATCAGCCCCAGCATTTT. Its translation is CASSITGTNQPQHF.

V and J are TRBV4-1 and TRBJ1-2, with D unresolved. Germline V gives CDR1 MGHRA, CDR2 YSYEKL. V shed 4 bases and J shed 7 bases, with 13 bases lying between them. CDR3 length: 13 amino acids. The CDR3 DNA reads as TGCGCCAGCAGCCCCACGATTGGGCCTGGCTACACCTTC. It yields the protein CASSPTIGPGYTF.

This clone showed up just once. The rearrangement links TRBV10-2 to TRBJ2-1, with D possibly TRBD1 on 7 matching bases. V lost 4 bases, J lost 8 bases, and 18 bases lay in between. The CDR3 has 15 residues. Germline V CDR1 and CDR2: WSHSY, SAAADI. CDR3 DNA: TGCGCCAGCAGTGTTCAGGGGGGAGGAAGGGATGAGCAGTTCTTC. Its translation: CASSVQGGGRDEQFF.

The chain recombines TRBV5-1 with TRBJ1-3; TRBD1 might be the D (6 bases). The V end was cut by 4 bases, the J end by 4 bases, with 12 bases between. The CDR3 runs 14 residues. Germline CDR1 SGHRS, CDR2 YFSETQ. Here the CDR3 reads CASSPQGTGNTIYF. CDR3 coding DNA: TGCGCCAGCAGCCCACAGGGAACAGGAAACACCATATATTTT.

The chain has TRBV19 and TRBJ2-1; possibly TRBD2 for D (6 bases). Germline CDR1 reads LNHDA; CDR2 reads SQIVND (reference sequence). This CDR3 has 16 residues. Deletions cut 5 bases from V and 4 bases from J, with 18 bases between. This chain's CDR3 is CASSPEPGRGYNEQFF. The DNA for the CDR3 is TGTGCCAGTAGTCCAGAACCGGGACGGGGGTACAATGAGCAGTTCTTC.

This clone was seen once. The J gene is TRBJ2-3, the V gene TRBV5-1; 10 bases are shared with TRBD2. Germline lookup yields CDR1 SGHRS and CDR2 YFSETQ. The CDR3 covers 17 residues. V was pared by 0 bases and J by 2 bases, with 6 bases of the junction left unmatched. The CDR3 is CASSLGLAGVSTDTQYF. CDR3 in DNA: TGCGCCAGCAGCTTGGGTCTAGCGGGAGTATCCACAGATACGCAGTATTTT.

This clone occurred a few times. This rearrangement joins TRBV9 to TRBJ2-2, with D possibly being TRBD2 (6 bases). CDR3 length: 12 amino acids. Germline V gives CDR1 SGDLS, CDR2 YYNGEE. V shed 5 bases and J shed 6 bases, with 8 bases lying between them. CDR3 sequence: CASRGEAGELFF. CDR3 nucleotide sequence: TGTGCCAGCAGGGGGGAGGCCGGGGAGCTGTTTTTT.

The table lists this clone with a count of one. The J gene is TRBJ1-1, the V gene TRBV11-3; 7 bases agree with TRBD1. The CDR3 is 15 residues long. The germline V gene has CDR1 SGHNT and CDR2 YENEEA. With V trimmed by 5 bases and J by 11 bases, 17 bases remained unmatched. As DNA, the CDR3 is TGTGCCAGCAGCCAGCCGACAGGGATAGTTGTTCGCGCTTTCTTT. Its translation: CASSQPTGIVVRAFF. Using reference TRBV11-3 and TRBJ1-1 for the parts outside the CDR3, the full variable domain is EAGVVQSPRYKIIEKKQPVAFWCNPISGHNTLYWYLQNLGQGPELLIRYENEEAVDDSQLPKDRFSAERLKGVDSTLKIQPAELGDSAVYLCASSQPTGIVVRAFFGQGTRLTVV.

The genes are TRBV21-1 and TRBJ2-7; no check of the table's D call, TRBD1, against the DNA was made. TRBV21-1 is labeled a pseudogene. The CDR3 loop spans 13 amino acids. The CDR3 sequence is CASREGVPYEQYF. DNA of the CDR3: TGTGCCAGCCGAGAGGGGGTCCCCTACGAGCAGTACTTC.

The V call is TRBV7-8, the J call TRBJ2-1, with TRBD2 identical over 7 bases. The germline CDR1 and CDR2 sequences are SGHVS and FQNEAQ. The CDR3 spans 15 residues. V lost 6 bases, J lost 8 bases, and 13 bases stayed unmatched. CDR3 protein: CASSPRGGRVDEQFF. DNA of the CDR3: TGTGCCAGCAGTCCTCGGGGTGGGAGGGTCGATGAGCAGTTCTTC.

This clone has at least ten counts. The chain carries TRBV20-1 and TRBJ2-1, with D uncertain. Germline V lookup: CDR1 DFQATT, CDR2 SNEGSKA (reference sequence). The V end lost 5 bases, the J end lost 8 bases, and 10 bases lay between the germline ends. This CDR3 has 11 amino acids. For the CDR3, the DNA is TGCAGTGCTGTGCTAACGGATGAGCAGTTCTTC. It translates to CSAVLTDEQFF.

The rearrangement links TRBV6-5 to TRBJ1-2; TRBD1 is a possible D gene (5 bases). The CDR3 loop spans 14 amino acids. The germline CDR1 and CDR2 sequences are MNHEY and SVGAGI. Trimming removed 4 bases at V and 8 bases at J, with 17 bases between. CDR3 DNA: TGTGCCAGCAGTTCGCCGGGACTACAAGGAGGCTACACCTTC. It is translated as CASSSPGLQGGYTF.

J is TRBJ2-7 and V is TRBV28; a weak D match, TRBD2 (5 bases). V lost 7 bases, J lost 2 bases, and 6 bases lay in between. The CDR3 has 11 amino acids. The germline V gene encodes CDR1 MDHEN and CDR2 SYDVKM. In nucleotides, the CDR3 is TGTGCCAGCAACGGGGCCTACGAGCAGTACTTC. The encoded protein is CASNGAYEQYF.

V and J are TRBV7-2 and TRBJ1-5; D possibly corresponds to TRBD1 (6 bases). The CDR3 has 15 residues. The germline V and J ends were trimmed by 5 bases and 3 bases, with 14 bases remaining between them. Per germline, CDR1 SGHTA and CDR2 FQGNSA. The DNA for the CDR3 is TGTGCCAGCAGCCCGATCGGACAGCTCAATCAGCCCCAGCATTTT. It encodes CASSPIGQLNQPQHF.

The rearrangement joins TRBV19 to TRBJ2-7; D is undetermined. Germline V gives CDR1 LNHDA, CDR2 SQIVND (reference sequence). V gave up 8 bases and J gave up 5 bases, with 7 bases separating them. There are 10 residues in the CDR3. CDR3 sequence: CASGANEQYF. The CDR3 nucleotides are TGTGCCAGTGGAGCTAACGAGCAGTACTTC.